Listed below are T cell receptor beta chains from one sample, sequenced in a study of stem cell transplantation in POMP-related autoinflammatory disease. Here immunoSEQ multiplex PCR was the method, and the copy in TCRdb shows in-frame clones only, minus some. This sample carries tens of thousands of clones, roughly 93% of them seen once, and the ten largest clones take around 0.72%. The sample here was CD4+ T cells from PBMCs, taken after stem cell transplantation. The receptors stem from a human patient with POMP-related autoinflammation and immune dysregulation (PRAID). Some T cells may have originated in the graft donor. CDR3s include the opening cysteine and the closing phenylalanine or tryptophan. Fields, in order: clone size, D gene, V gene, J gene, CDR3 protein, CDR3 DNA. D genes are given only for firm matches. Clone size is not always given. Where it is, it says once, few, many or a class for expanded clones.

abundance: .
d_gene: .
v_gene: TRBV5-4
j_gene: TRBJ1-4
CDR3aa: CASSLQGGDEKLFF
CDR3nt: TGTGCCAGCAGCTTGCAGGGTGGGGATGAAAAACTGTTTTTT

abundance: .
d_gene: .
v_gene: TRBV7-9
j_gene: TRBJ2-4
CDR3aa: CASSSGLPGTYIQYF
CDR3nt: TGTGCCAGCAGCAGTGGACTTCCCGGAACGTACATTCAGTACTTC

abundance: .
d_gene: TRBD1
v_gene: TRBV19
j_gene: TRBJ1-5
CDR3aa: CASSTKTTGINNQPQHF
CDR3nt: TGTGCCAGTAGTACTAAAACGACAGGGATAAACAATCAGCCCCAGCATTTT

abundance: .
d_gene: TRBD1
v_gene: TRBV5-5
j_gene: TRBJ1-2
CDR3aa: CASSLLGGSDGYTF
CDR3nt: TGTGCCAGCAGCTTGTTAGGGGGCTCGGATGGCTACACCTTC

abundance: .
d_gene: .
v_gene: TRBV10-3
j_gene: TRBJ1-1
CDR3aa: CAINPGVGTEAFF
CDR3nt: TGTGCCATCAACCCGGGAGTCGGGACTGAAGCTTTCTTT

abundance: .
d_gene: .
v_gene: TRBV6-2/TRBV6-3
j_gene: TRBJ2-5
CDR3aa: CASSYSHRKETQYF
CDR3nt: TGTGCCAGCAGTTACTCCCACAGAAAAGAGACCCAGTACTTC

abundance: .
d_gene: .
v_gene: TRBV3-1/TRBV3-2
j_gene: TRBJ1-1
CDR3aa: CASSQIMNTEAFF
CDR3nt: TGTGCCAGCAGCCAGATCATGAACACTGAAGCTTTCTTT

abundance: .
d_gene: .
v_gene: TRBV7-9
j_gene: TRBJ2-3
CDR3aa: CASSFLGDTRSTDTQYF
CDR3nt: TGTGCCAGCAGCTTTTTAGGGGATACCCGTAGCACAGATACGCAGTATTTT

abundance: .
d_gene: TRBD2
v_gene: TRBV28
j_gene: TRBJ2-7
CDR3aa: CASTSTSGKYEQYF
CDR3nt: TGTGCCAGCACCTCAACTAGCGGGAAATACGAGCAGTACTTC

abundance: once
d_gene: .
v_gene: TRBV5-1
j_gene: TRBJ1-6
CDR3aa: CASSRGGWDSPLHF
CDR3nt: TGCGCCAGCAGTCGTGGGGGCTGGGATTCACCCCTCCACTTT

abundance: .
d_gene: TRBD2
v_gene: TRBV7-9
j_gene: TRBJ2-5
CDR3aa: CASSSVAGGRETQYF
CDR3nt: TGTGCCAGCAGCTCCGTCGCGGGAGGTCGAGAGACCCAGTACTTC

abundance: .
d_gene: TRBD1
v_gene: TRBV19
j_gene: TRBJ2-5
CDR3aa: CASSTSGQGVTQYF
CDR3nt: TGTGCCAGTAGTACTTCAGGACAGGGGGTGACCCAGTACTTC

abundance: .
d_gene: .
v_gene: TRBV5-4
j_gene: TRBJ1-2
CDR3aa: CASSQGTGNYGYTF
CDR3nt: TGTGCCAGCAGCCAAGGGACGGGAAACTATGGCTACACCTTC

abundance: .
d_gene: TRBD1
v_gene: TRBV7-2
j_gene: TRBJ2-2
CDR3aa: CASSYIQGFTGELFF
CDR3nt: TGTGCCAGCAGCTATATACAGGGGTTCACCGGGGAGCTGTTTTTT

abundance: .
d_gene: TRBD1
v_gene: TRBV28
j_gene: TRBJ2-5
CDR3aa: CASNQDRGRETQYF
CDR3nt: TGTGCCAGCAACCAGGACAGGGGGCGAGAGACCCAGTACTTC

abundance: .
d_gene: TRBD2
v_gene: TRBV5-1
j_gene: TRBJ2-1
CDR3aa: CASSPGTSAGNEQFF
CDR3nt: TGCGCCAGCAGCCCCGGGACTAGCGCTGGCAATGAGCAGTTCTTC

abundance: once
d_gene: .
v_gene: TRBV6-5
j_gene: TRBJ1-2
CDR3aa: CASSSRGTAYGYTF
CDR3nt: TGTGCCAGCAGTTCCCGAGGGACCGCCTATGGCTACACCTTC

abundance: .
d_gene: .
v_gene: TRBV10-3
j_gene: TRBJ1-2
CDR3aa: CAIDGQSGIGYTF
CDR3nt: TGTGCCATCGATGGACAGAGCGGGATCGGCTACACCTTC

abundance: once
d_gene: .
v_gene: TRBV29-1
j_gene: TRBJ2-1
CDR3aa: CSVRQNNEQFF
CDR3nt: TGCAGCGTTCGGCAGAACAATGAGCAGTTCTTC

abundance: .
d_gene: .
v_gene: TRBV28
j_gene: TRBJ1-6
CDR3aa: CASSPGGDNNSPLHF
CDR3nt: TGTGCCAGCAGTCCCGGGGGCGATAATAATTCACCCCTCCACTTT

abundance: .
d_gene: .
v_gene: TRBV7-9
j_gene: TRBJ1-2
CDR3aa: CASSFSSPNGGYTF
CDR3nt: TGTGCCAGCAGCTTTTCGAGTCCAAACGGTGGCTACACCTTC

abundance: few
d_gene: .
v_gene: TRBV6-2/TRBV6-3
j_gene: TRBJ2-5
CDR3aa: CASSPDYQYQETQYF
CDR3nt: TGTGCCAGCAGTCCGGACTATCAGTACCAAGAGACCCAGTACTTC

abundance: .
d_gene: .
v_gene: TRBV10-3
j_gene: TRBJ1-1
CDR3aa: CAISLQGADTEAFF
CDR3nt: TGTGCCATCAGTTTACAGGGTGCGGACACTGAAGCTTTCTTT

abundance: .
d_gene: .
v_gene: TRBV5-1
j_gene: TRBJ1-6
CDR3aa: CASSFSRAPLHF
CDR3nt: TGCGCCAGCAGCTTTTCACGAGCACCCCTCCACTTT

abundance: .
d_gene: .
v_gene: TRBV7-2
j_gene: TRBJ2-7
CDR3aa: CASSLSPGPHDEQYF
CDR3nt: TGTGCCAGCAGCCTAAGCCCCGGACCTCACGACGAGCAGTACTTC

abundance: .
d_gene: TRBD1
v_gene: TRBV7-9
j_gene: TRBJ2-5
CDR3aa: CAREKWARGRETQYF
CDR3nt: TGTGCCCGAGAGAAGTGGGCCAGGGGGCGGGAGACCCAGTACTTC

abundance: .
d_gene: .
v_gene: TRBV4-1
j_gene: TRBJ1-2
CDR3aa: CASSPRGTPKGNGYTF
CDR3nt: TGCGCCAGCAGCCCGAGGGGCACCCCCAAAGGGAATGGCTACACCTTC

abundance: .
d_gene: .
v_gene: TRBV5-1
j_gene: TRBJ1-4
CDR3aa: CASSWGSTNEKLFF
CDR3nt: TGCGCCAGCAGCTGGGGCTCAACTAATGAAAAACTGTTTTTT

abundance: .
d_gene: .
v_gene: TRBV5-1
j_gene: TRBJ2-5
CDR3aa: CASSLASQWGQETQYF
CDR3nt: TGCGCCAGCAGCTTGGCCTCTCAGTGGGGCCAAGAGACCCAGTACTTC

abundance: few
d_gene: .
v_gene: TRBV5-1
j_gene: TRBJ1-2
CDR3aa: CASSPYRADYGYTF
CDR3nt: TGCGCCAGCAGCCCCTACAGGGCCGACTATGGCTACACCTTC

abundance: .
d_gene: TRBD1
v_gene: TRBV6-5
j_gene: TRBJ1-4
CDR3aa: CASRDRRGANEKLFF
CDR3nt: TGTGCCAGCAGGGACAGGAGGGGGGCTAATGAAAAACTGTTTTTT

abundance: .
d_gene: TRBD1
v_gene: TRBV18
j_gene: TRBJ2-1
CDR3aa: CASSPRVPGTGNNEQFF
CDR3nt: TGTGCCAGCTCACCACGCGTCCCCGGGACAGGGAACAATGAGCAGTTCTTC

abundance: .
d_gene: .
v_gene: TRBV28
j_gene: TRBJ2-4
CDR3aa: CASSLGGAKNIQYF
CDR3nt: TGTGCCAGCAGTTTAGGGGGAGCCAAAAACATTCAGTACTTC

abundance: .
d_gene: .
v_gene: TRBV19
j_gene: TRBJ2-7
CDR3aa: CASSISGPYEQYF
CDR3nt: TGTGCCAGTAGTATTAGCGGCCCCTACGAGCAGTACTTC

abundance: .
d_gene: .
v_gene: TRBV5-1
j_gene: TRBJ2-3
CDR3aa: CASSRTHMSGTDTQYF
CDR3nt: TGCGCCAGCAGCCGGACCCACATGTCTGGCACAGATACGCAGTATTTT

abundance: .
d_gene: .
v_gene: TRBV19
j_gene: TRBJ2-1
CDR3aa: CASSDPMSEQFF
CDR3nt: TGTGCCAGTAGTGACCCGATGAGCGAGCAGTTCTTC

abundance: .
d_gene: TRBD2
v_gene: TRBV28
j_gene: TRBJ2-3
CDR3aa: CASSLSRGAGTDTQYF
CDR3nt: TGTGCCAGCAGTTTATCGCGGGGGGCGGGCACAGATACGCAGTATTTT

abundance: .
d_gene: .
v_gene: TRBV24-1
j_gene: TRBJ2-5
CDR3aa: CATSDSASVQETQYF
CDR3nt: TGTGCCACCAGTGATTCCGCTAGCGTCCAAGAGACCCAGTACTTC

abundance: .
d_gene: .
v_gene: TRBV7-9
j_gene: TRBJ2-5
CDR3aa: CASSLGAEETQYF
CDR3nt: TGTGCCAGCAGCTTAGGGGCAGAAGAGACCCAGTACTTC

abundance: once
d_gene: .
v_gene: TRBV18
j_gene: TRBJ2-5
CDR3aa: CASSPGLNQETQYF
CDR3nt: TGTGCCAGCTCACCGGGACTGAACCAAGAGACCCAGTACTTC

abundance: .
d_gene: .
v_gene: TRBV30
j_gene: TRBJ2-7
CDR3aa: CACNRAGEQYF
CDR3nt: TGTGCCTGCAACAGGGCTGGCGAGCAGTACTTC

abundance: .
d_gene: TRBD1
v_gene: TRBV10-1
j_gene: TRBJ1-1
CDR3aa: CASSDRGLNTEAFF
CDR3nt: TGCGCCAGCAGTGACAGGGGGTTGAACACTGAAGCTTTCTTT

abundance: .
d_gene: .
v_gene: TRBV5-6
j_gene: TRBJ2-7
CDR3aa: CASSFGGYEQYF
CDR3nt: TGTGCCAGCAGCTTTGGTGGTTACGAGCAGTACTTC

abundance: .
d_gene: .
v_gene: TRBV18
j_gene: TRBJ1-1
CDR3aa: CASSPPITLRRNTEAFF
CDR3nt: TGTGCCAGCTCACCACCGATAACGCTAAGACGGAACACTGAAGCTTTCTTT

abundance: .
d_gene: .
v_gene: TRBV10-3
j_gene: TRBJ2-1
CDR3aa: CAISESGRPNEQFF
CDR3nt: TGTGCCATCAGTGAGTCCGGCAGGCCCAATGAGCAGTTCTTC

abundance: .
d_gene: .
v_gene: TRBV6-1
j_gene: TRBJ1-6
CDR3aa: CASSDLSVGIYSPLHF
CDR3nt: TGTGCCAGCAGTGATCTTTCGGTAGGGATATATTCACCCCTCCACTTT

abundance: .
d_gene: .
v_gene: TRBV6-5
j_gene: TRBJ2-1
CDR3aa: CASSRLSGENNEQFF
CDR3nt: TGTGCCAGCAGTCGTCTGTCGGGGGAGAACAATGAGCAGTTCTTC

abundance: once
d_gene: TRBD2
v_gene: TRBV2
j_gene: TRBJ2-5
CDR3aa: CASSESGVLETQYF
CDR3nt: TGTGCCAGCAGTGAAAGCGGGGTCTTGGAGACCCAGTACTTC

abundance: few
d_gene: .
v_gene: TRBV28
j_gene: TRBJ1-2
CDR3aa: CASTSMDGEFYGYTF
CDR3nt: TGTGCCAGCACCTCCATGGATGGGGAGTTCTATGGCTACACCTTC

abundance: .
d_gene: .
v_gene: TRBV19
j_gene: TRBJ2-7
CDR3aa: CASSTAGATYEQYF
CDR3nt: TGTGCCAGTAGTACGGCAGGGGCGACCTACGAGCAGTACTTC

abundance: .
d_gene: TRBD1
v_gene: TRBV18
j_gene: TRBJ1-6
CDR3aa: CASSPLRTGGTYNSPLHF
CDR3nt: TGTGCCAGCTCACCCCTTAGGACAGGAGGCACCTATAATTCACCCCTCCACTTT

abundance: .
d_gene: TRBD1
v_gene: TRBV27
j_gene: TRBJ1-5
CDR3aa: CASSLTGTYQPQHF
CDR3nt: TGTGCCAGCAGTCTGACAGGGACCTATCAGCCCCAGCATTTT

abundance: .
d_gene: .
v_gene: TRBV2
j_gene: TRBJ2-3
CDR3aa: CASSPIRVDTQYF
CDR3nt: TGTGCCAGCAGTCCTATTAGGGTAGATACGCAGTATTTT

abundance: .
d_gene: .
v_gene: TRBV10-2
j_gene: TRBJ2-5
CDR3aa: CASSQGEFGETQYF
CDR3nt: TGCGCCAGCAGTCAGGGCGAGTTCGGAGAGACCCAGTACTTC